These 20 T cell receptor beta chains originate from one sample sequenced in a study of blood T cells in healthy people across ages. Through a sample-barcoded 5' primer and a J-beta primer mix, a second PCR was run for roughly 7 to 12 cycles. TCRdb re-called the 5' RACE reads with MiXCR, one entry per CDR3 protein. The sample contains around 1.5 million distinct CDR3 sequences, roughly 59% of which appear only once. The sequenced sample consisted of blood. Receptors originate from a man younger than 35 in good health.

The chain carries TRBV28 and TRBJ2-7; D perhaps matches TRBD1 (6 bases). CDR1 and CDR2 from the germline V gene are MDHEN and SYDVKM. This CDR3 region has 14 residues. Trimming removed 7 bases from V and 3 bases from J, with 16 bases in between. CDR3 bases: TGTGCCAGCAACAGGGAACTAGGGAACTACGAGCAGTACTTC. Its translation is CASNRELGNYEQYF. The full variable domain, with the rest looked up from reference TRBV28 and TRBJ2-7, is DVKVTQSSRYLVKRTGEKVFLECVQDMDHENMFWYRQDPGLGLRLIYFSYDVKMKEKGDIPEGYSVSREKKERFSLILESASTNQTSMYLCASNRELGNYEQYFGPGTRLTVT.

This clonotype appeared a few times. The chain uses TRBV4-3 and TRBJ1-2; D ambiguous. V gave up 0 bases and J gave up 5 bases, with 7 bases separating them. The CDR3 is 13 amino acids. In germline, CDR1 is LGHNA, CDR2 YSLEER. CDR3 coding DNA: TGCGCCAGCAGCCAAGATGCGGGATATGGCTACACCTTC. This encodes CASSQDAGYGYTF.

A few counts support this clonotype. The gene calls are TRBV4-1 and TRBJ1-2, with D hard to call. V shed 0 bases and J shed 8 bases, with 7 bases lying between them. CDR1 is MGHRA, CDR2 YSYEKL, per germline. This CDR3 spans 12 amino acids. The CDR3 loop is CASSQDGRGYTF. CDR3 nucleotide sequence: TGCGCCAGCAGCCAAGATGGGCGAGGCTACACCTTC.

This clonotype was seen once. The V and J genes are TRBV2 and TRBJ2-1; possibly TRBD2 for D (5 bases). The end of the DNA is better explained by TRBJ2-7, so the J call may be wrong. The CDR3 is 16 residues long. In germline, CDR1 is SNHLY, CDR2 FYNNEI. In nucleotides, the CDR3 is TGTGCCAGCAGTGGTAACCCTCAGCGGCTCTACAATGAGCAGTACTTC. Its protein is CASSGNPQRLYNEQYF.

This clonotype was picked up one time. This chain joins TRBV6-5 and TRBJ2-3; 9 positions agree with TRBD1. V lost 4 bases to trimming and J lost 2 bases; unmatched junction nucleotides: 7. This CDR3 is 16 amino acids long. CDR1 and CDR2 from the germline V gene are MNHEY and SVGAGI. The CDR3 sequence: CASSFGTGSPTDTQYF. The CDR3 bases are TGTGCCAGCAGTTTTGGGACAGGGAGCCCCACAGATACGCAGTATTTT.

This clonotype was counted between two and nine times. The chain combines TRBV3-1 with TRBJ1-6; no firm D call. CDR1 and CDR2 (germline): LGHDT, YNNKEL (reference sequence). The V and J ends lost 3 bases and 8 bases respectively, with 11 bases between them. The CDR3 runs 14 residues. Here the CDR3 reads CASSQDSVHSPLHF. CDR3 coding DNA: TGTGCCAGCAGCCAGGACTCAGTTCATTCACCCCTCCACTTT.

This sequence joins TRBV10-3 and TRBJ2-1, with D perhaps TRBD2 (5 bases). The length of the CDR3 is 11 residues. The V and J ends lost 10 bases and 10 bases respectively, with 14 bases between them. Germline V gene sequence: CDR1 ENHRY, CDR2 SYGVKD. CDR3 coding DNA: TGTGCCACCCTACTAGGCAGAGAGCAGTTCTTC. Protein product: CATLLGREQFF.

Only a few counts were recorded for this clonotype. V usage is TRBV20-1 and J usage is TRBJ2-3, with 7 nucleotides matching TRBD1. The CDR3 runs to 17 residues. With V trimmed by 6 bases and J by 2 bases, 17 bases remained unmatched. CDR1 and CDR2 from the germline V gene are DFQATT and SNEGSKA (reference sequence). The CDR3 DNA sequence: TGCAGTGCCACCCCGACAGGGCATCGGATTATCACAGATACGCAGTATTTT. Its protein is CSATPTGHRIITDTQYF.

As concerns this clonotype: Its ends do not fully match the called genes, so a read error is possible. This chain joins TRBV6-5 and TRBJ2-1; 14 nucleotides match TRBD2. The CDR3 contains 16 residues. Per germline, CDR1 MNHEY and CDR2 SVGAGI. The CDR3 is CASRWTSGGPGNGQFF. Here the CDR3 DNA reads TGTGCCAGCAGGTGGACTAGCGGGGGGCCGGGGAATGGGCAGTTCTTC.

On this clonotype itself: An end of the junction does not agree with germline; a read error may underlie this. The chain employs TRBV7-9 and TRBJ1-2; D unresolved. Germline CDR1 reads SEHNR; CDR2 reads FQNEAQ (reference sequence). CDR3 length equals 16 residues. The CDR3 nucleotides read TGTGCCAGCAGCCCTGGAGTAGCTGGGATCGCCTATGACTACACCTTC. This translates into CASSPGVAGIAYDYTF.

This CDR3 is CSAAQVTNTEAFF. DNA of the CDR3: TGCAGTGCTGCCCAGGTAACGAACACTGAAGCTTTCTTT. The chain recombines TRBV20-1 with TRBJ1-1, with D unresolved. The CDR3 length is 13 residues. The germline V gene encodes CDR1 DFQATT and CDR2 SNEGSKA (reference sequence). V gave up 5 bases and J gave up 1 base, with 11 bases separating them.

The gene calls are TRBV4-1 and TRBJ1-4; 8 positions agree with TRBD1. This CDR3 comprises 16 residues. Trimming removed 4 bases from V and 5 bases from J; junction bases left unmatched: 9. Germline CDR1 reads MGHRA; CDR2 reads YSYEKL. The DNA of the CDR3 is TGCGCCAGCAGCCCGGACAGGGAAGGGGGGAATGAAAAACTGTTTTTT. The encoded protein is CASSPDREGGNEKLFF.

V and J are TRBV20-1 and TRBJ2-7; 7 positions agree with TRBD1. CDR1 and CDR2 from the germline V gene are DFQATT and SNEGSKA (reference sequence). Trimming cost V 0 bases and J 2 bases; bases outside gene matches: 10. The CDR3 has 16 amino acids. This CDR3 reads CSARDLSGTVTYEQYF. Here the CDR3 DNA reads TGCAGTGCTAGAGACCTCTCCGGGACAGTCACCTACGAGCAGTACTTC.

This clonotype is a singleton in its sample. The V gene is TRBV9, the J gene TRBJ1-1; weak D call: TRBD1 (5 bases). Germline loops: CDR1 SGDLS, CDR2 YYNGEE. Trimming shortened V by 0 bases and J by 5 bases, and 11 bases separated the two germline ends. CDR3 length: 14 residues. In DNA, the CDR3 is TGTGCCAGCAGCGTAGCCTCCCCAGGGACTGAAGCTTTCTTT. Translated, it gives CASSVASPGTEAFF.

The rearrangement joins TRBV2 to TRBJ2-5; no definite D call. Gene TRBJ2-7 matches the end of the DNA better, so the J call may be wrong. The CDR3 totals 10 residues. Looked up from germline, CDR1 is SNHLY and CDR2 is FYNNEI. This CDR3 is CAIGFYEQYF. The CDR3 DNA reads as TGTGCCATCGGGTTCTACGAGCAGTACTTC.

This clonotype was detected a few times. The CDR3, as DNA: TGTGCCAGCAGTTCGACCGGGACTAAGGCACCCGTAGAGACCCAGTACTTC. This encodes CASSSTGTKAPVETQYF. V is TRBV27 and J is TRBJ2-5; 7 bases line up with TRBD2. With 4 bases clipped from V and 4 bases from J, the junction kept 15 bases outside the gene matches. CDR1 MNHEY and CDR2 SMNVEV come from the germline V gene (reference sequence). The CDR3 has 17 amino acids.

This chain connects TRBV5-6 to TRBJ1-2; weak D call: TRBD1 (6 bases). The germline V gene encodes CDR1 SGHDT and CDR2 YYEEEE. The CDR3 extends over 13 amino acids. V was trimmed by 4 bases and J by 6 bases, leaving 13 bases between them. CDR3 nucleotides: TGTGCCAGCAGCACTGGGACATCGCATGGCTACACCTTC. Protein: CASSTGTSHGYTF.

For the CDR3, the DNA is TGCAGTGGCGCTAGTGGGTTGGACATCAATCAGCCCCAGCATTTT. Protein sequence: CSGASGLDINQPQHF. The J gene is TRBJ1-5, the V gene TRBV20-1; D possibly corresponds to TRBD1 (5 bases). Germline CDR1 and CDR2: DFQATT and SNEGSKA (reference sequence). The CDR3 extends over 15 amino acids. V was trimmed by 7 bases and J by 3 bases, leaving 19 bases between them.

This clonotype has a handful of counts. This chain joins TRBV7-2 and TRBJ1-5; 7 bases align to TRBD1. Germline assignment: CDR1 SGHTA and CDR2 FQGNSA. The CDR3 length is 14 residues. Trimming cost V 4 bases and J 6 bases; bases outside gene matches: 6. CDR3 sequence (DNA): TGTGCCAGCAGCTCGCGACAGGGTGGTCAGCCCCAGCATTTT. As protein: CASSSRQGGQPQHF.

CDR3 coding DNA: TGTGCCAGCTCACCATCCCGGGATCGGACCCTCCACTTT. Its protein product is CASSPSRDRTLHF. The J gene is TRBJ1-6, the V gene TRBV18; D ambiguous. The CDR3 extends over 13 amino acids. Trimming stripped 2 bases from V and 14 bases from J, with 13 bases between. Germline V gene lookup returns CDR1 KGHSH and CDR2 LQKENI.